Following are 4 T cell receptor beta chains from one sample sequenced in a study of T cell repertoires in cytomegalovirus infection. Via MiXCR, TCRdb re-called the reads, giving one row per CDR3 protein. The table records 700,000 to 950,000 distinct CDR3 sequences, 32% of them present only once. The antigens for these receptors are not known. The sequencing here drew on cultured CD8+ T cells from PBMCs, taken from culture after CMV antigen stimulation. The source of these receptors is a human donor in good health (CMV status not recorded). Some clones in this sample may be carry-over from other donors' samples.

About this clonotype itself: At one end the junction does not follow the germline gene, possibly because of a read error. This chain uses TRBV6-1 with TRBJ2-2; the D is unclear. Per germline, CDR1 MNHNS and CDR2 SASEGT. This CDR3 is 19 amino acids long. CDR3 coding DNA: TGTGTCAGCAGTGCCAACAGCCCTCGATATTATACGAACACCGGGGAGCTGTTTTTT. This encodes CVSSANSPRYYTNTGELFF.

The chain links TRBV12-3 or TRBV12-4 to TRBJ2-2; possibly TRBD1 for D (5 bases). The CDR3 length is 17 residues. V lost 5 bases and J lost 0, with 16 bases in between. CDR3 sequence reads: CASSPLSDSPNTGELFF. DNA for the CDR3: TGTGCCAGCAGTCCCTTGAGCGACAGTCCGAACACCGGGGAGCTGTTTTTT.

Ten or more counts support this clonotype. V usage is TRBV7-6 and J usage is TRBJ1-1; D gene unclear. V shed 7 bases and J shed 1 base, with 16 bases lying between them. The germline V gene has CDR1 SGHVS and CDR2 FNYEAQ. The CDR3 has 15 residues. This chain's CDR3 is CASTPWEVENTEAFF. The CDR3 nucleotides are TGTGCCAGCACCCCCTGGGAGGTAGAGAACACTGAAGCTTTCTTT.

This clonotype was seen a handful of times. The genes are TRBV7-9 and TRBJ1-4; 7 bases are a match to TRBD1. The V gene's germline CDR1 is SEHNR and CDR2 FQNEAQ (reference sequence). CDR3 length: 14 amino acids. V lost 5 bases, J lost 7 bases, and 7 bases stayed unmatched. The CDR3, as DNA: TGTGCCAGCAGCCGGGACAGCCAATTTGAAAAACTGTTTTTT. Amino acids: CASSRDSQFEKLFF.